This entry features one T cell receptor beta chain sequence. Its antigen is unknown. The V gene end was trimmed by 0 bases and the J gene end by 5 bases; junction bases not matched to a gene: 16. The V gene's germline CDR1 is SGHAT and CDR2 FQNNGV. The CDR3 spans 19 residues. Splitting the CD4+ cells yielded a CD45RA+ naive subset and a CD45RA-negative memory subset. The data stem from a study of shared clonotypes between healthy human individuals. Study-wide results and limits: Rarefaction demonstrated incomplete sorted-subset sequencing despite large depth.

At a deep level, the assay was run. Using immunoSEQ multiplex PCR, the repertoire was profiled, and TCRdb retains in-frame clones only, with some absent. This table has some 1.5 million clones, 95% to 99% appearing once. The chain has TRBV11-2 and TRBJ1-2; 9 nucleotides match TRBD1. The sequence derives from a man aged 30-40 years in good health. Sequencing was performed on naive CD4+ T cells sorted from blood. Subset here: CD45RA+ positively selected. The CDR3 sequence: CASSLDRWGTGTRGYGYTF. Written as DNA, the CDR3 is TGTGCCAGCAGCTTAGATAGGTGGGGGACAGGGACCAGAGGGTATGGCTACACCTTC.